Below are 30 T cell receptor beta chains sequenced from a single sample in a study of neoadjuvant nivolumab and ipilimumab in lung cancer. Clones were read by immunoSEQ multiplex PCR, and TCRdb kept only the in-frame ones, dropping some. The table shows fewer than 20,000 clones, with 75% to 90% occurring only once. The sample was peripheral blood, taken before neoadjuvant nivolumab, alone or with ipilimumab. All receptors come from an adult with non-small cell lung cancer.

The V gene is TRBV7-2, the J gene TRBJ2-7; the match to TRBD1 covers 9 bases. CDR1 is SGHTA, CDR2 FQGNSA, per germline. V gave up 5 bases and J gave up 3 bases; unmatched junction bases: 8. The CDR3 runs 15 residues. CDR3 loop: CASSRGQGLIYEQYF. CDR3 DNA: TGTGCCAGCAGCCGGGGACAGGGCTTGATCTACGAGCAGTACTTC.

The rearrangement uses TRBV7-2 and TRBJ2-5; 7 positions match TRBD2. The CDR3 has 14 amino acids. The J segment lost 3 bases and the V segment lost 5 bases, leaving 6 bases of the junction unmatched. Germline loops: CDR1 SGHTA, CDR2 FQGNSA. This chain's CDR3 is CASSLGRGKETQYF. CDR3 nucleotide sequence: TGTGCCAGCAGCCTAGGGAGGGGAAAAGAGACCCAGTACTTC.

V usage is TRBV9 and J usage is TRBJ2-5; unclear D gene. With 3 bases removed from V and 2 bases from J, the gap between germline ends came to 14 bases. CDR1 is SGDLS, CDR2 YYNGEE, per germline. The CDR3 is made up of 15 amino acids. For the CDR3, the DNA is TGTGCCAGCAGCGCCTTCTCGGGCGCTCAAGAGACCCAGTACTTC. Its translation is CASSAFSGAQETQYF.

The rearrangement joins TRBV5-1 to TRBJ2-7; 10 positions agree with TRBD2. This CDR3 is 14 amino acids long. Per germline, CDR1 SGHRS and CDR2 YFSETQ. J gave up 1 base and V 2 bases, and 0 bases lay outside the gene matches. This CDR3 is CASSFSGRSYEQYF. The CDR3 DNA reads as TGCGCCAGCAGCTTTAGCGGGAGGTCCTACGAGCAGTACTTC.

The chain combines TRBV7-2 with TRBJ2-7; D ambiguous. Germline V lookup: CDR1 SGHTA, CDR2 FQGNSA. V lost 0 bases, J lost 5 bases, and 5 bases lay in between. The CDR3 is 12 amino acids. The CDR3 region has the DNA TGTGCCAGCAGCTTAGCCGTCAACGAGCAGTACTTC. It translates to CASSLAVNEQYF.

This rearrangement joins TRBV14 to TRBJ1-3, with 7 positions matching TRBD1. The trim removed 5 bases at V and 4 bases at J, leaving 8 bases unmatched. Germline V gene lookup returns CDR1 SGHDN and CDR2 FVKESK. This CDR3 has 15 amino acids. The CDR3 loop is CASSYGQERGNTIYF. The CDR3 DNA reads as TGTGCCAGCAGCTATGGACAGGAGCGAGGAAACACCATATATTTT.

V and J are TRBV6-5 and TRBJ2-1, with 14 bases identical to TRBD2. CDR1 and CDR2 (germline): MNHEY, SVGAGI. J gave up 5 bases and V 6 bases, and 3 bases lay outside the gene matches. This CDR3 spans 15 amino acids. The CDR3 bases are TGTGCCAGCAGATCGACTAGCGGGAGGGACAATGAGCAGTTCTTC. Amino acid sequence: CASRSTSGRDNEQFF.

The chain uses TRBV7-9 and TRBJ2-1; D is unresolved. Trimming stripped 1 base from V and 8 bases from J, with 6 bases between. From germline, CDR1 is SEHNR and CDR2 FQNEAQ (reference sequence). The CDR3 runs 12 residues. This CDR3 is CASSLGGYEQFF. DNA of the CDR3: TGTGCCAGCAGCTTAGGAGGCTATGAGCAGTTCTTC.

The CDR3 sequence is CASSLVTSGRTEQFF. As DNA, the CDR3 is TGTGCCAGCAGCTTAGTGACTAGCGGGAGGACTGAGCAGTTCTTC. The chain recombines TRBV7-9 with TRBJ2-1; TRBD2 matches 13 bases. Germline loops: CDR1 SEHNR, CDR2 FQNEAQ (reference sequence). V shed 1 base and J 9 bases; nucleotides not matched to a gene: 3. The CDR3 consists of 15 residues.

The rearrangement links TRBV5-4 to TRBJ1-2; a weak D match, TRBD1 (6 bases). The CDR3 is made up of 15 amino acids. Germline lookup yields CDR1 SGHNT and CDR2 YYREEE (reference sequence). The V end lost 1 base, the J end lost 5 bases, and 15 bases lay between the germline ends. CDR3 amino acids: CASSLNRGGSYGYTF. In DNA, the CDR3 is TGTGCCAGCAGCTTGAACCGGGGGGGCAGTTATGGCTACACCTTC.

This chain joins TRBV5-1 and TRBJ2-2; 11 positions agree with TRBD2. Unmatched junction bases numbered 5, after V lost 4 bases and J lost 6 bases. Germline CDR1 and CDR2: SGHRS and YFSETQ. CDR3 size: 15 residues. CDR3 nucleotide sequence: TGCGCCAGCAGCCCGACTAGCGGGACGGCCGGGGAGCTGTTTTTT. Translation gives CASSPTSGTAGELFF.

V gene TRBV6-5 combines with J gene TRBJ1-1; D is perhaps TRBD1 (6 bases). Germline V gene sequence: CDR1 MNHEY, CDR2 SVGAGI. The CDR3 sequence is 15 residues long. V lost 0 bases and J lost 5, with 13 bases in between. Written as DNA, the CDR3 is TGTGCCAGCAGTTACTCGCCAGGGGTAGGGACTGAAGCTTTCTTT. Translated, it gives CASSYSPGVGTEAFF.

The gene calls are TRBV11-2 and TRBJ1-4, with TRBD1 identical over 7 bases. This CDR3 region has 12 residues. V shed 5 bases and J 12 bases; nucleotides not matched to a gene: 6. CDR1 is SGHAT and CDR2 is FQNNGV in the germline V gene. The CDR3 is CASSTHRGELFF. DNA of the CDR3: TGTGCCAGCAGCACCCACAGGGGTGAACTGTTTTTT.

J is TRBJ2-7 and V is TRBV19; possible D gene TRBD2, 5 bases. The ends were cut back, 1 base at V and 4 bases at J, with 11 bases in the middle. The germline gives CDR1 LNHDA, CDR2 SQIVND (reference sequence). This CDR3 has 14 residues. The CDR3: CASSIGTRSYEQYF. CDR3 bases: TGTGCCAGTAGTATAGGAACTAGATCGTACGAGCAGTACTTC.

The V and J genes are TRBV11-3 and TRBJ2-7, with no clear D. The CDR3 loop spans 13 amino acids. V was shortened by 5 bases and J by 0 bases, with 8 bases between the two germline ends. CDR1 and CDR2 from the germline V gene are SGHNT and YENEEA. Written as DNA, the CDR3 is TGTGCCAGCAGCCAGGAGAGCTCCTACGAGCAGTACTTC. Translation gives CASSQESSYEQYF.

J is TRBJ1-1 and V is TRBV5-1; D is unclear. The CDR3 covers 15 residues. V was shortened by 2 bases and J by 1 base, with 12 bases between the two germline ends. Looked up from germline, CDR1 is SGHRS and CDR2 is YFSETQ. The CDR3 loop reads CASSFSDPWNTEAFF. The CDR3 DNA sequence: TGCGCCAGCAGCTTTTCAGATCCTTGGAACACTGAAGCTTTCTTT.

The genes are TRBV11-2 and TRBJ2-7; 9 nucleotides agree with TRBD2. Trimming cost V 1 base and J 6 bases; bases outside gene matches: 4. Germline CDR1 and CDR2: SGHAT and FQNNGV. This CDR3 has 14 residues. The CDR3 sequence is CASSLVAGEGEQYF. As DNA, the CDR3 is TGTGCCAGCAGCTTAGTAGCGGGAGAGGGCGAGCAGTACTTC.

J is TRBJ2-7 and V is TRBV7-9, with D perhaps matching TRBD1 (6 bases). The CDR3 is 12 amino acids. Germline CDR1 and CDR2: SEHNR and FQNEAQ (reference sequence). V was trimmed by 6 bases and J by 6 bases, leaving 12 bases between them. This chain's CDR3 is CASSPGVGEQYF. The CDR3 bases are TGTGCCAGCAGTCCAGGGGTAGGCGAGCAGTACTTC. The full variable domain, its missing parts supplied by reference TRBV7-9 and TRBJ2-7, is DTGVSQNPRHKITKRGQNVTFRCDPISEHNRLYWYRQTLGQGPEFLTYFQNEAQLEKSRLLSDRFSAERPKGSFSTLEIQRTEQGDSAMYLCASSPGVGEQYFGPGTRLTVT.

The rearrangement joins TRBV9 to TRBJ2-7; TRBD2 might be the D (6 bases). Germline CDR1 is SGDLS and CDR2 is YYNGEE. There are 15 residues in the CDR3. V lost 0 bases, J lost 0 bases, and 10 bases lay in between. This CDR3 is CASSVALGGSYEQYF. The DNA of the CDR3 is TGTGCCAGCAGCGTAGCATTGGGGGGCTCCTACGAGCAGTACTTC.

The chain uses TRBV9 and TRBJ2-7, with D uncertain. The CDR3 covers 14 residues. From germline, CDR1 is SGDLS and CDR2 YYNGEE. The V gene lost 1 base and the J gene lost 3 bases, with 11 bases spanning the gap. CDR3 in amino acids: CASSVQSVSYEQYF. CDR3 in DNA: TGTGCCAGCAGCGTACAAAGCGTCAGCTACGAGCAGTACTTC.

This clone was detected once. This chain joins TRBV7-9 and TRBJ2-3; the match to TRBD2 covers 10 bases. CDR3 length: 16 amino acids. Germline values: CDR1 SEHNR, CDR2 FQNEAQ (reference sequence). J lost 5 bases, V lost 0 bases, and 5 bases had no gene match. The CDR3 DNA is TGTGCCAGCAGCTTAGCGTTGGGACTAGCGAAAGATACGCAGTATTTT. Encoded protein: CASSLALGLAKDTQYF.

The V call is TRBV5-5, the J call TRBJ2-2, with 8 bases lining up with TRBD1. The CDR3 spans 15 residues. CDR1 SGHKS and CDR2 YYEKEE come from the germline V gene (reference sequence). Trimming removed 0 bases from V and 7 bases from J; junction bases left unmatched: 5. The CDR3 DNA reads TGTGCCAGCAGCTTGGCCTACAGGGGGATCGGGGAGCTGTTTTTT. Its translation: CASSLAYRGIGELFF.

The chain links TRBV9 to TRBJ1-1; the D is unclear. CDR1 is SGDLS, CDR2 YYNGEE, per germline. Trimming took 0 bases from V and 4 from J, leaving 13 bases between them. This CDR3 contains 15 residues. The DNA for the CDR3 is TGTGCCAGCAGCGTAGGGGGTGGGGAGGGCACTGAAGCTTTCTTT. It translates to CASSVGGGEGTEAFF.

The gene calls are TRBV5-1 and TRBJ1-2, with no clear D. Germline assignment: CDR1 SGHRS and CDR2 YFSETQ. The CDR3 runs 14 residues. V was trimmed by 6 bases and J by 0 bases, leaving 12 bases between them. CDR3 in amino acids: CASNGGGTNYGYTF. For the CDR3, the DNA is TGCGCCAGCAACGGAGGCGGGACTAACTATGGCTACACCTTC.

This clone turned up a few times. The chain combines TRBV6-5 with TRBJ2-7; no clear D. V was clipped by 6 bases and J by 3 bases, with 12 bases between them. Germline assignment: CDR1 MNHEY and CDR2 SVGAGI. The CDR3 totals 13 residues. The CDR3 DNA reads as TGTGCCAGCAGGGGCCTAGGCGACTACGAGCAGTACTTC. Encoded protein: CASRGLGDYEQYF.

The gene calls are TRBV14 and TRBJ1-2; unclear D gene. Looked up from germline, CDR1 is SGHDN and CDR2 is FVKESK. The CDR3 is 17 residues long. V was clipped by 0 bases and J by 7 bases, with 21 bases between them. The DNA for the CDR3 is TGTGCCAGCAGCCAAGATATATCCGGTTTCCGGCGAGGTGGCTACACCTTC. Residues: CASSQDISGFRRGGYTF.

The genes are TRBV5-5 and TRBJ2-1; D not resolved. Germline-derived CDR1 and CDR2 are SGHKS and YYEKEE (reference sequence). Between the trimmed V and J ends, which lost 4 bases and 2 bases, there was a span of 13 bases. The CDR3 spans 15 residues. CDR3 nucleotides: TGTGCCAGCAGCCCCAGCGAGGCACCCTACAATGAGCAGTTCTTC. It specifies CASSPSEAPYNEQFF.

This clone came up once. The CDR3 here is CASSSYRLTENTEAFF. The CDR3 nucleotides read TGTGCCAGCAGCTCCTACCGATTGACAGAGAACACTGAAGCTTTCTTT. V usage is TRBV7-2 and J usage is TRBJ1-1, with D possibly matching TRBD1 (5 bases). This CDR3 comprises 16 residues. V lost 4 bases to trimming and J lost 1 base, with 16 bases between them. In germline, CDR1 is SGHTA, CDR2 FQGNSA.

This chain links TRBV11-2 with TRBJ1-2, with D tentatively TRBD1 (5 bases). The V end lost 7 bases, the J end lost 3 bases, and 18 bases lay between the germline ends. This CDR3 is 15 amino acids long. Germline CDR1 is SGHAT and CDR2 is FQNNGV. The CDR3 DNA reads TGTGCCAGCACTCGGGTGGGGGACTATTACTATGGCTACACCTTC. This gives the protein CASTRVGDYYYGYTF. The full variable domain, completed using reference TRBV11-2 and TRBJ1-2, is EAGVAQSPRYKIIEKRQSVAFWCNPISGHATLYWYQQILGQGPKLLIQFQNNGVVDDSQLPKDRFSAERLKGVDSTLKIQPAKLEDSAVYLCASTRVGDYYYGYTFGSGTRLTVV.

This chain uses TRBV30 with TRBJ2-6; D not certain. Per germline, CDR1 GTSNPN and CDR2 SVGIG (reference sequence). CDR3 length equals 12 residues. Deletions cut 2 bases from V and 2 bases from J, with 1 base between. The CDR3 spells CAWSTGANVLTF. CDR3 DNA sequence: TGTGCCTGGAGTACTGGGGCCAACGTCCTGACTTTC. Combining the CDR3 with reference TRBV30 and TRBJ2-6 gives the whole variable domain SQTIHQWPATLVQPVGSPLSLECTVEGTSNPNLYWYRQAAGRGLQLLFYSVGIGQISSEVPQNLSASRPQDRQFILSSKKLLLSDSGFYLCAWSTGANVLTFGAGSRLTVL.